This T cell receptor (beta chain) was retrieved from a study of identical twins (dated by TCRdb to about 2016). With respect to the entire study: To test whether fetal clonotypes persist, this study deep-sequenced TCR alpha and beta repertoires from monozygotic twins, from unrelated adults of various ages, and from cord blood. To rule out contamination, replicate twin experiments were performed at different times with different library preparation protocols. Paper-wide results and their limitations: Invariant T cells such as MAIT and iNKT could partly confound zero-insertion analyses, though diverse VJ usage argued against this for most clonotypes. Abundant cord blood beta clonotypes carried fewer insertions; young adult naive repertoires showed a weaker similar trend, while memory repertoires showed none. Because the same donors could not be followed over many years, conclusions were based on cross-sectional statistical analysis. Out-of-frame TCR alpha sequences shared between twins showed an excess of low generation-probability sequences compared with coincidental sharing between unrelated individuals. The excess sharing between twins in beta out-of-frame sequences was weaker because fewer shared sequences reduced the signal-to-noise ratio. In monozygotic twins, out-of-frame TCR alpha sharing was systematically underestimated by recombination models, although the models agreed with sharing between unrelated individuals.

A word on this clonotype: What this receptor recognizes is not known. Qualities for individual bases were not recorded, and no much larger clone is one base off.

Every donor in the study was a healthy Caucasian. The twin cohort comprised three pairs of female monozygotic twins, all aged roughly 18 to 30 years. RNA for TCR libraries was isolated from peripheral blood mononuclear cells. Preparation of the library involved 5' RACE. The sequencer listed for this sample is Illumina HiSeq 2000. A universal primer binding site was introduced by template switching, and a unique molecular identifier was present in the final cDNA, enabling accurate counting of TCR cDNA molecules. First-strand cDNA for TCR alpha and beta chains was synthesized from specific primers in the conserved constant-segment region. To control for contamination, each cDNA library was double barcoded with a SMART-Mk sample barcode plus Illumina barcodes. Two successive PCR steps introduced TruSeq adapter sequences along with Illumina sample barcodes. The TCR alpha and beta cDNA libraries were sequenced on the Illumina HiSeq platform using custom primers. In the paper's pipeline: MiGEC processed the raw reads to extract unique molecular identifiers, while MiXCR was used to determine the CDR3 positions. For each individual, recombination models were inferred using an EM algorithm with the repgenHMM and IGoR tools. Shared clonotypes were analyzed with the tcR package in R, and sharing was normalized by the product of cloneset sizes. To study raw recombination free of thymic and clonal selection effects, out-of-frame nonproductive sequences were analyzed. The public reads were reanalyzed by TCRdb: fastp trimming at Q25, MiXCR alignment, in-frame beta chains only. Rows with one shared CDR3 protein collapse into an entry with the most common genes and DNA. TCRdb's processing, not the authors', yielded these V and J calls. The sample table records 500,000 to 700,000 distinct CDR3 sequences; roughly 7.2% of these occur just once. The ten biggest clones cover roughly 1.5% of the sample.

These data are also associated with another study on yellow fever vaccine responses in identical twins. From the second report: The authors reported that the T cell response to vaccination in identical twins appeared partly convergent and partly personalized. The study precisely tracked vaccine-responding T cell clones in identical twins.

The sequenced sample consisted of PBMCs. This clonotype was sampled from a woman in her late teens or twenties in good health.

The DNA is TGTGCCAGCAGCCAAGGGGGACTAGCGGGGGCGGCTACGCAGTATTTT. Translated, this is CASSQGGLAGAATQYF. This sequence uses TRBV4-2 and TRBJ2-3, and 14 junction bases match TRBD2. At the junction V is shortened by 1 base and J by 8 bases; bases outside the gene matches: 5. The CDR1 and CDR2 encoded by the germline V gene are LGHNA and YNFKEQ. Measured from the cysteine to the phenylalanine, the CDR3 is 16 residues long. Left in the record is the CDR3 DNA by itself, 48 bases read in frame from the first base.